This T cell receptor (beta chain) appears in the sequencing data of a study of blood T cell repertoires in COVID-19. Overall study context: Acute and convalescent COVID-19 specimens originated in the United States, Italy and Spain.

Only in-frame clones appear in the TCRdb table, and some are missing; sequencing was by immunoSEQ multiplex PCR. The sample shows around 100,000 clones, less than 85% of them seen only once. This clone appeared a single time. The origin of this receptor is a human donor in a cohort sampled during active COVID-19. Sequencing was carried out using peripheral blood.

CDR3 in amino acids: CASRAGGPGEQFF. As DNA, the CDR3 is TGTGCCAGCAGAGCGGGGGGGCCTGGTGAGCAGTTCTTC. The chain employs TRBV6-5 and TRBJ2-1; 10 bases match TRBD2. This CDR3 has 13 residues. V dropped 6 bases and J dropped 9; count of bases not matched to a gene: 5. Germline lookup yields CDR1 MNHEY and CDR2 SVGAGI.